This is a list of T cell receptor beta chains from one sample in a study of pediatric ulcerative colitis. Measured with immunoSEQ multiplex PCR; TCRdb has only the in-frame clones, and not every one. The sample includes around 64,000 clones, 70% to 85% seen only once; the top ten take 5.2%. Sequenced input: blood. These receptor sequences come from a boy aged 10-17 years with moderate ulcerative colitis. CDR3s include the opening cysteine and the closing phenylalanine or tryptophan. A D gene is named only where the DNA matches it firmly. Clone sizes are given selectively: once, few, many, or a class where the clone is expanded.

d_gene: -
abundance: -
j_gene: TRBJ2-2
v_gene: TRBV5-1
CDR3aa: CASKGPAGAGELFF
CDR3nt: TGCGCCAGCAAGGGACCCGCAGGGGCCGGGGAGCTGTTTTTT

d_gene: -
abundance: -
j_gene: TRBJ1-1
v_gene: TRBV18
CDR3aa: CASSPAGATEAFF
CDR3nt: TGTGCCAGCTCACCTGCAGGGGCGACTGAAGCTTTCTTT

d_gene: TRBD2
abundance: -
j_gene: TRBJ2-5
v_gene: TRBV9
CDR3aa: CASSPPGLAGETQYF
CDR3nt: TGTGCCAGCAGCCCACCTGGACTAGCAGGCGAGACCCAGTACTTC

d_gene: TRBD1
abundance: -
j_gene: TRBJ1-2
v_gene: TRBV4-1
CDR3aa: CASSQLTGDYGYTF
CDR3nt: TGCGCCAGCAGCCAACTGACAGGGGACTATGGCTACACCTTC

d_gene: -
abundance: few
j_gene: TRBJ1-2
v_gene: TRBV12-5
CDR3aa: CASGLVRGVYTF
CDR3nt: TGTGCTAGTGGTTTGGTACGGGGAGTCTACACCTTC

d_gene: -
abundance: -
j_gene: TRBJ2-6
v_gene: TRBV2
CDR3aa: CASIRGPSSGANVLTF
CDR3nt: TGTGCCAGCATCAGGGGCCCTAGCTCTGGGGCCAACGTCCTGACTTTC

d_gene: -
abundance: -
j_gene: TRBJ1-5
v_gene: TRBV6-5
CDR3aa: CASSYSALRQPQHF
CDR3nt: TGTGCCAGCAGTTACTCGGCGTTGCGGCAGCCCCAGCATTTT

d_gene: -
abundance: few
j_gene: TRBJ1-5
v_gene: TRBV2
CDR3aa: CASSVYSNQPQHF
CDR3nt: TGTGCCAGCAGTGTATATAGCAATCAGCCCCAGCATTTT

d_gene: -
abundance: few
j_gene: TRBJ1-1
v_gene: TRBV5-5
CDR3aa: CASSNTGTTEAFF
CDR3nt: TGTGCCAGCAGCAATACAGGTACCACTGAAGCTTTCTTT

d_gene: -
abundance: -
j_gene: TRBJ2-2
v_gene: TRBV7-8
CDR3aa: CASSLVGAVNTGELFF
CDR3nt: TGTGCCAGCAGCTTAGTTGGTGCTGTGAACACCGGGGAGCTGTTTTTT

d_gene: -
abundance: -
j_gene: TRBJ2-7
v_gene: TRBV19
CDR3aa: CASSRGRVFAYEQYF
CDR3nt: TGTGCCAGTAGTAGGGGTAGGGTATTCGCCTACGAGCAGTACTTC

d_gene: -
abundance: -
j_gene: TRBJ1-1
v_gene: TRBV5-4
CDR3aa: CASSPSRGANTEAFF
CDR3nt: TGTGCCAGCAGCCCCTCCCGCGGGGCCAACACTGAAGCTTTCTTT

d_gene: TRBD2
abundance: -
j_gene: TRBJ2-3
v_gene: TRBV6-1
CDR3aa: CASSVTSGSLADTQYF
CDR3nt: TGTGCCAGCAGTGTGACTAGCGGGAGTCTCGCAGATACGCAGTATTTT

d_gene: TRBD2
abundance: -
j_gene: TRBJ2-5
v_gene: TRBV15
CDR3aa: CATSSGRGWDQETQYF
CDR3nt: TGTGCCACCAGCAGCGGGAGGGGTTGGGACCAAGAGACCCAGTACTTC

d_gene: -
abundance: -
j_gene: TRBJ2-7
v_gene: TRBV2
CDR3aa: CASSQDPGAYEQYF
CDR3nt: TGTGCCAGCAGTCAAGACCCAGGGGCCTACGAGCAGTACTTC

d_gene: -
abundance: -
j_gene: TRBJ2-2
v_gene: TRBV7-9
CDR3aa: CASSRTGERDGELFF
CDR3nt: TGTGCCAGCAGCCGCACGGGGGAGAGGGACGGGGAGCTGTTTTTT

d_gene: -
abundance: -
j_gene: TRBJ2-7
v_gene: TRBV6-1
CDR3aa: CASSDAWGGEQYF
CDR3nt: TGTGCCAGCAGTGACGCCTGGGGCGGCGAGCAGTACTTC

d_gene: -
abundance: -
j_gene: TRBJ1-3
v_gene: TRBV5-4
CDR3aa: CASSMVPVTGNTIYF
CDR3nt: TGTGCCAGCAGCATGGTCCCGGTTACCGGAAACACCATATATTTT

d_gene: -
abundance: -
j_gene: TRBJ1-1
v_gene: TRBV5-1
CDR3aa: CASSLGLKNTEAFF
CDR3nt: TGCGCCAGCAGCTTGGGACTCAAGAACACTGAAGCTTTCTTT

d_gene: -
abundance: -
j_gene: TRBJ2-1
v_gene: TRBV4-2
CDR3aa: CASSQDGGGEDDEQFF
CDR3nt: TGTGCCAGCAGCCAAGACGGGGGCGGGGAGGACGATGAGCAGTTCTTC

d_gene: -
abundance: few
j_gene: TRBJ2-7
v_gene: TRBV6-4
CDR3aa: CASSAAPWGSASYEQYF
CDR3nt: TGTGCCAGCAGTGCTGCCCCTTGGGGTAGCGCCTCCTACGAGCAGTACTTC

d_gene: TRBD1
abundance: -
j_gene: TRBJ2-5
v_gene: TRBV29-1
CDR3aa: CSEQGVRETQYF
CDR3nt: TGCAGCGAGCAGGGGGTTCGAGAGACCCAGTACTTC

d_gene: -
abundance: -
j_gene: TRBJ1-5
v_gene: TRBV20-1
CDR3aa: CSARQRQPQHF
CDR3nt: TGCAGTGCTAGACAGCGGCAGCCCCAGCATTTT

d_gene: TRBD1
abundance: -
j_gene: TRBJ1-1
v_gene: TRBV6-5
CDR3aa: CASSSMDRGGTEAFF
CDR3nt: TGTGCCAGCAGTTCCATGGACAGGGGCGGCACTGAAGCTTTCTTT

d_gene: -
abundance: few
j_gene: TRBJ1-3
v_gene: TRBV29-1
CDR3aa: CSVYGQSGNTIYF
CDR3nt: TGCAGCGTCTACGGACAGTCTGGAAACACCATATATTTT

d_gene: -
abundance: -
j_gene: TRBJ2-1
v_gene: TRBV5-1
CDR3aa: CASSLLQGLLLNEQFF
CDR3nt: TGCGCCAGCAGCTTGTTGCAGGGACTCCTACTTAATGAGCAGTTCTTC

d_gene: -
abundance: few
j_gene: TRBJ1-1
v_gene: TRBV4-2
CDR3aa: CASSQDVRGYEAFF
CDR3nt: TGTGCCAGCAGCCAAGATGTTAGGGGCTATGAAGCTTTCTTT

d_gene: TRBD1
abundance: -
j_gene: TRBJ1-1
v_gene: TRBV5-1
CDR3aa: CASSSGQGNTEAFF
CDR3nt: TGCGCCAGCAGCTCGGGACAGGGGAACACTGAAGCTTTCTTT

d_gene: TRBD1
abundance: once
j_gene: TRBJ2-7
v_gene: TRBV6-5
CDR3aa: CASSYGTETYEQYF
CDR3nt: TGTGCCAGCAGTTACGGGACAGAGACTTACGAGCAGTACTTC

d_gene: -
abundance: -
j_gene: TRBJ2-7
v_gene: TRBV27
CDR3aa: CASSFRRDSYEQYF
CDR3nt: TGTGCCAGCAGTTTTCGGAGAGACTCCTACGAGCAGTACTTC

d_gene: -
abundance: -
j_gene: TRBJ2-5
v_gene: TRBV13
CDR3aa: CASSLVRGQETQYF
CDR3nt: TGTGCCAGCAGCTTGGTCAGGGGTCAAGAGACCCAGTACTTC

d_gene: -
abundance: -
j_gene: TRBJ2-7
v_gene: TRBV4-1
CDR3aa: CASRPGPSSYEQYF
CDR3nt: TGCGCCAGCAGACCGGGACCCAGCTCCTACGAGCAGTACTTC

d_gene: TRBD2
abundance: -
j_gene: TRBJ2-7
v_gene: TRBV7-3
CDR3aa: CASSALSGGPAYEQYF
CDR3nt: TGTGCCAGCAGCGCCCTTAGCGGGGGGCCCGCCTACGAGCAGTACTTC

d_gene: -
abundance: -
j_gene: TRBJ2-3
v_gene: TRBV9
CDR3aa: CASTSSHADTQYF
CDR3nt: TGTGCCAGCACCTCTTCACACGCTGATACGCAGTATTTT

d_gene: -
abundance: few
j_gene: TRBJ2-7
v_gene: TRBV7-3
CDR3aa: CASSLTSGSYEQYF
CDR3nt: TGTGCCAGCAGCTTAACCTCCGGATCCTACGAGCAGTACTTC

d_gene: TRBD1
abundance: -
j_gene: TRBJ1-2
v_gene: TRBV6-1
CDR3aa: CASREDDRDHFGYGYTF
CDR3nt: TGTGCCAGCAGGGAAGACGACAGGGACCATTTTGGCTATGGCTACACCTTC

d_gene: -
abundance: few
j_gene: TRBJ1-2
v_gene: TRBV27
CDR3aa: CASSLYKGNYGYTF
CDR3nt: TGTGCCAGCAGTTTATACAAGGGGAACTATGGCTACACCTTC

d_gene: TRBD1
abundance: -
j_gene: TRBJ1-5
v_gene: TRBV7-3
CDR3aa: CASSLQGGQPQHF
CDR3nt: TGTGCCAGCAGCTTACAGGGGGGTCAGCCCCAGCATTTT

d_gene: -
abundance: -
j_gene: TRBJ2-7
v_gene: TRBV7-2
CDR3aa: CASSHPGQLSYEQYF
CDR3nt: TGTGCCAGCAGCCACCCGGGACAACTCTCCTACGAGCAGTACTTC